This T cell receptor beta chain comes out of a study of response to subunit inactivated influenza vaccine. This clonotype was observed a handful of times. Antigen specificity is unknown. Study results and caveats: Seasonal influenza vaccination, on each occasion, was suggested by the authors to recruit few new T cells.

From the RT-PCR reads, TCRdb called clonotypes with MiXCR, one entry per CDR3 protein. The table lists over 800,000 distinct CDR3 sequences, 20% to 25% of them singletons. V dropped 0 bases and J dropped 6; count of bases not matched to a gene: 11. This CDR3 comprises 17 residues. From germline, CDR1 is DFQATT and CDR2 SNEGSKA (reference sequence). This sequence joins TRBV20-1 and TRBJ2-1; the match to TRBD2 covers 10 bases. The receptor was derived from a middle-aged man who received an inactivated influenza vaccine. Sequenced material: PBMCs from blood, taken 4 to 6 days after vaccination. CDR3 in amino acids: CSARDGLADRKRNEQFF. The CDR3, as DNA: TGCAGTGCTAGAGACGGACTAGCGGATAGAAAACGCAATGAGCAGTTCTTC.